The source of this TCR beta chain is a study of cytomegalovirus exposure and HLA in healthy donors. This CDR3 comprises 15 residues. Germline V gene lookup returns CDR1 SGHTA and CDR2 FQGTGA. The ends lost 5 bases at V and 0 bases at J; junction bases unmatched: 5. Primers included in the PCR were 60 Vbeta and 13 Jbeta primers. The table came from immunoSEQ multiplex PCR; TCRdb's copy has only in-frame clones and leaves some out. The sample records approximately 190,000 clones, about four fifths being singletons. The specimen was PBMCs. The source is a middle-aged man in good health and CMV-seropositive. V gene TRBV7-3 combines with J gene TRBJ2-3; 7 bases are a match to TRBD2. CDR3 coding DNA: TGTGCCAGCAGCCTAGGACTAGAGAGCACAGATACGCAGTATTTT. The encoded protein is CASSLGLESTDTQYF.